A single sample gave rise to the 17 T cell receptor beta chains below, sequenced in a study of regulatory T cells in long-lasting Graves disease. Indicated time point: newly diagnosed GD, antithyroid drugs for less than 3 months. Scientists built the TCR library using RNA that was extracted from PBMCs. Arm-PCR with iRepertoire HTBI primers amplified the CDR3 regions for these TCR beta libraries. One entry per CDR3 protein, called by TCRdb with MiXCR from the multiplex PCR reads. Altogether roughly 530,000 distinct CDR3 sequences are present, roughly 16% being singletons, with the ten largest covering 25%. These records were also assigned to another study, of T cells in Graves' hyperthyroidism and ophthalmopathy.

Material: peripheral blood mononuclear cells (PBMCs), obtained at new diagnosis, from a patient treated with antithyroid drugs. The receptor set was obtained from a woman between 40 and 65 years old with Graves disease.

This clonotype was picked up many times. The chain recombines TRBV3-1 with TRBJ2-3, with D maybe TRBD1 (5 bases). The V gene's germline CDR1 is LGHDT and CDR2 YNNKEL (reference sequence). The CDR3 consists of 15 residues. Trimming left V 0 bases short and J 3 bases short, with 10 bases between. This CDR3 is CASSQDGAGTDTQYF. CDR3 nucleotide sequence: TGTGCCAGCAGCCAAGATGGGGCAGGGACAGATACGCAGTATTTT.

The V gene is TRBV3-1, the J gene TRBJ2-5, with TRBD2 identical over 12 bases. The CDR3 is 14 residues long. J gave up 2 bases and V 7 bases, and 2 bases lay outside the gene matches. The germline V gene has CDR1 LGHDT and CDR2 YNNKEL (reference sequence). The CDR3 here is CASTLAGGQETQYF. The CDR3 DNA sequence: TGTGCCAGCACCCTAGCGGGGGGGCAAGAGACCCAGTACTTC.

The rearrangement uses TRBV4-1 and TRBJ1-1; D ambiguous. The germline gives CDR1 MGHRA, CDR2 YSYEKL. Trimming shortened V by 0 bases and J by 1 base, and 12 bases separated the two germline ends. This CDR3 contains 16 residues. The CDR3: CASSQDLAGKNTEAFF. The CDR3 coding sequence is TGCGCCAGCAGCCAAGATCTGGCGGGGAAGAACACTGAAGCTTTCTTT.

This chain links TRBV30 with TRBJ2-7; D is possibly TRBD2 (5 bases). Trimming removed 0 bases from V and 4 bases from J, with 13 bases in between. The germline V gene encodes CDR1 GTSNPN and CDR2 SVGIG (reference sequence). The CDR3 length is 14 residues. DNA of the CDR3: TGTGCCTGGAGTGTCTCGGCGGGTTCGTACGAGCAGTACTTC. Residues: CAWSVSAGSYEQYF.

The chain combines TRBV6-1 with TRBJ2-2; 14 bases fit TRBD2. Germline values: CDR1 MNHNS, CDR2 SASEGT. After removal of 6 bases from V and 5 bases from J, the junction contained 2 bases not matched to a gene. There are 15 residues in the CDR3. CDR3 nucleotides: TGTGCCAGCAGCCGGACTAGCGGGGGGACCGGGGAGCTGTTTTTT. Translated: CASSRTSGGTGELFF.

This clonotype was seen ten or more times. CDR3 protein: CAISARGEVSMNTEAFF. DNA for the CDR3: TGTGCCATCAGTGCCAGGGGGGAGGTATCCATGAACACTGAAGCTTTCTTT. The J gene is TRBJ1-1, the V gene TRBV10-3; 7 nucleotides match TRBD1. In germline, CDR1 is ENHRY, CDR2 SYGVKD. CDR3 length: 17 residues. V gave up 4 bases and J gave up 0 bases; unmatched junction bases: 11.

The V and J genes are TRBV27 and TRBJ1-1; 8 bases are shared with TRBD1. The CDR3 runs to 16 residues. V lost 3 bases, J lost 11 bases, and 17 bases stayed unmatched. Germline V gene data show CDR1 as MNHEY and CDR2 as SMNVEV (reference sequence). The CDR3 DNA follows: TGTGCCAGCAGTTTTTTCCCCCCGGATGGACAGGGACGGGCTTTCTTT. Protein: CASSFFPPDGQGRAFF.

The sample holds many counts of this clonotype. This chain connects TRBV28 to TRBJ2-1; 10 positions agree with TRBD2. With 4 bases clipped from V and 5 bases from J, the junction kept 5 bases outside the gene matches. Germline V lookup: CDR1 MDHEN, CDR2 SYDVKM. This CDR3 region has 15 residues. The CDR3 DNA follows: TGTGCCAGCAGTTCCCTAGCGGGGGTACACAATGAGCAGTTCTTC. Translating it yields CASSSLAGVHNEQFF.

This clonotype showed up just a few times. The chain carries TRBV9 and TRBJ2-7; TRBD2 might be the D (6 bases). V lost 0 bases, J lost 4 bases, and 11 bases lay in between. Germline V gives CDR1 SGDLS, CDR2 YYNGEE. The CDR3 is made up of 14 amino acids. CDR3 residues: CASSVEVGGYEQYF. CDR3 in DNA: TGTGCCAGCAGCGTAGAGGTGGGGGGTTACGAGCAGTACTTC.

This chain connects TRBV19 to TRBJ2-1, with 11 nucleotides matching TRBD1. The germline CDR1 and CDR2 sequences are LNHDA and SQIVND (reference sequence). V gave up 4 bases and J gave up 4 bases; unmatched junction bases: 6. This CDR3 contains 16 residues. The CDR3 DNA follows: TGTGCCAGTAGTAGGGGGACAGGGGGGGGTTACAATGAGCAGTTCTTC. Translated: CASSRGTGGGYNEQFF.

The gene calls are TRBV11-1 and TRBJ1-1; D ambiguous. The CDR3 extends over 17 amino acids. V was shortened by 0 bases and J by 7 bases, with 21 bases between the two germline ends. Germline loops: CDR1 SGHAT, CDR2 FQDESV (reference sequence). CDR3 sequence (DNA): TGTGCCAGCAGCTTAGCAGGCCAGGACTCGGGTTTGGGTGAAGCTTTCTTT. It translates to CASSLAGQDSGLGEAFF.

The gene calls are TRBV4-2 and TRBJ2-3; the D gene is possibly TRBD1 (6 bases). The germline V gene encodes CDR1 LGHNA and CDR2 YNFKEQ. Deletions cut 5 bases from V and 0 bases from J, with 15 bases between. The CDR3 loop spans 16 amino acids. The DNA for the CDR3 is TGTGCCAGCAGCTCCTATTCAGGGGCGAGCACAGATACGCAGTATTTT. This sequence encodes CASSSYSGASTDTQYF.

Many counts were recorded for this clonotype. The V call is TRBV12-3 or TRBV12-4, the J call TRBJ1-5; TRBD1 agrees at 10 bases. Germline trimming cut 4 bases from V and 6 bases from J; bases unmatched to any gene: 9. The CDR3 contains 16 residues. The chain's CDR3 is CASSYWTGGKSQPQHF. CDR3 DNA sequence: TGTGCCAGCAGTTACTGGACAGGGGGAAAAAGTCAGCCCCAGCATTTT.

The genes are TRBV5-6 and TRBJ2-1, with D tentatively TRBD1 (5 bases). V lost 0 bases to trimming and J lost 2 bases, with 12 bases between them. This CDR3 has 16 residues. The germline V gene has CDR1 SGHDT and CDR2 YYEEEE. This CDR3 is CASSLEGQAAYNEQFF. CDR3 DNA sequence: TGTGCCAGCAGCTTGGAGGGGCAGGCCGCCTACAATGAGCAGTTCTTC.

This clonotype was seen only a few times. The chain recombines TRBV5-1 with TRBJ2-5; 8 nucleotides agree with TRBD1. The CDR3 runs to 16 residues. CDR1 is SGHRS, CDR2 YFSETQ, per germline. J gave up 5 bases and V 0 bases, and 9 bases lay outside the gene matches. The DNA for the CDR3 is TGCGCCAGCAGCTTGGCAGGTCAGGGGGCGGCGGAGACCCAGTACTTC. Translating it yields CASSLAGQGAAETQYF.

This clonotype has ten or more counts. The chain couples TRBV6-2 or TRBV6-3 to TRBJ1-4; D is perhaps TRBD1 (5 bases). CDR3 size: 14 residues. Germline lookup yields CDR1 MNHEY and CDR2 SVGEGT. V was clipped by 2 bases and J by 2 bases, with 6 bases between them. CDR3 DNA sequence: TGTGCCAGCAGTTACGGGGCGACTAATGAAAAACTGTTTTTT. Amino acids: CASSYGATNEKLFF.

Many counts were recorded for this clonotype. The gene calls are TRBV19 and TRBJ2-4, with D uncertain. CDR3 length: 15 residues. CDR1 is LNHDA and CDR2 is SQIVND in the germline V gene (reference sequence). V dropped 3 bases and J dropped 0 bases, with 9 bases sitting between them. For the CDR3, the DNA is TGTGCCAGTAGTATCGCAGCTTTAGCCAAAAACATTCAGTACTTC. It codes for CASSIAALAKNIQYF.